These 11 T cell receptor beta chains were sequenced from one sample in a study of cytomegalovirus exposure and HLA in healthy donors. With 60 Vbeta and 13 Jbeta primers, the PCR was carried out. Generated by immunoSEQ multiplex PCR, the TCRdb table keeps only in-frame clones and is missing some. The table records around 200,000 clones, 65% to 90% of them present only once. The sample consisted of PBMCs. The receptor source for this set is a girl aged 5-17 years in good health and CMV-seronegative.

The chain recombines TRBV11-2 with TRBJ1-2; the match to TRBD1 covers 9 bases. Germline assignment: CDR1 SGHAT and CDR2 FQNNGV. V was clipped by 1 base and J by 3 bases; unmatched bases: 12. The CDR3 totals 18 residues. The CDR3 region has the DNA TGTGCCAGCAGCTTAGGGACATCCGGGACAGGGAATGACTATGGCTACACCTTC. Its protein product is CASSLGTSGTGNDYGYTF.

V is TRBV9 and J is TRBJ2-5; TRBD2 aligns across 8 bases. Trimming took 1 base from V and 5 from J; bases not matched to a gene: 10. Looked up from germline, CDR1 is SGDLS and CDR2 is YYNGEE. CDR3 size: 16 residues. The CDR3 loop is CASSVTPGTSGETQYF. In nucleotides, the CDR3 is TGTGCCAGCAGCGTAACCCCGGGGACTAGTGGTGAGACCCAGTACTTC.

V gene TRBV7-3 combines with J gene TRBJ2-3; 9 bases line up with TRBD2. Looked up from germline, CDR1 is SGHTA and CDR2 is FQGTGA. The CDR3 loop spans 14 amino acids. V trimming: 6 bases; J trimming: 6 bases; junction bases outside the gene matches: 7. CDR3 protein: CASSLAGAGDTQYF. CDR3 nucleotide sequence: TGTGCCAGCAGTTTAGCGGGAGCAGGGGATACGCAGTATTTT.

The V and J genes are TRBV5-1 and TRBJ2-1; tentative D call: TRBD2 (5 bases). V dropped 4 bases and J dropped 5 bases, with 10 bases sitting between them. The CDR3 is 13 amino acids. Germline loops: CDR1 SGHRS, CDR2 YFSETQ. The CDR3 protein is CASSGLLNNEQFF. CDR3 nucleotide sequence: TGCGCCAGCAGCGGACTCCTGAACAATGAGCAGTTCTTC.

The rearrangement joins TRBV9 to TRBJ1-2; TRBD1 matches 11 bases. This CDR3 has 15 amino acids. J lost 3 bases, V lost 3 bases, and 4 bases had no gene match. Germline CDR1 and CDR2: SGDLS and YYNGEE. CDR3 in amino acids: CASSAGQGAHYGYTF. The CDR3 DNA sequence: TGTGCCAGCAGCGCCGGACAGGGGGCTCACTATGGCTACACCTTC.

J is TRBJ1-2 and V is TRBV6-5; 7 bases line up with TRBD1. CDR1 and CDR2 from the germline V gene are MNHEY and SVGAGI. J was trimmed by 4 bases and V by 5 bases; bases with no gene match: 10. The CDR3 spans 15 residues. CDR3 in DNA: TGTGCCAGCAGTATGACCGGGACAGACGTCTATGGCTACACCTTC. It codes for CASSMTGTDVYGYTF.

This chain uses TRBV10-2 with TRBJ2-7, with 9 bases that match TRBD1. Germline V gives CDR1 WSHSY, CDR2 SAAADI. V was pared by 6 bases and J by 0 bases, with 3 bases of the junction left unmatched. The CDR3 extends over 14 amino acids. CDR3 protein: CASRGTGSSYEQYF. The CDR3 nucleotides are TGCGCCAGCAGGGGGACAGGGAGCTCCTACGAGCAGTACTTC.

The V and J genes are TRBV11-2 and TRBJ1-2; D is perhaps TRBD1 (5 bases). CDR1 is SGHAT, CDR2 FQNNGV, per germline. The V end was cut by 5 bases, the J end by 5 bases, with 21 bases between. The CDR3 is 16 amino acids. The CDR3 bases are TGTGCCAGCAGCCCCACCTTACCGTCAGGGCTATATGGCTACACCTTC. Protein product: CASSPTLPSGLYGYTF.

The genes are TRBV6-1 and TRBJ2-7; 7 positions agree with TRBD2. After removal of 1 base from V and 6 bases from J, the junction contained 9 bases not matched to a gene. The CDR3 runs 15 residues. Per the germline V gene, CDR1 is MNHNS and CDR2 is SASEGT. CDR3 DNA: TGTGCCAGCAGTGAAGACCCTTCCGGGGGGACCGAGCAGTACTTC. It codes for CASSEDPSGGTEQYF.

CDR3 DNA: TGTGCCAGCACTCTGCAGGGGGCCAGGGACGAGCAGTACTTC. It encodes CASTLQGARDEQYF. The chain couples TRBV28 to TRBJ2-7; 8 positions match TRBD1. Germline CDR1 is MDHEN and CDR2 is SYDVKM. The CDR3 contains 14 residues. Trimming removed 7 bases from V and 5 bases from J; junction bases left unmatched: 10.

The chain links TRBV18 to TRBJ2-7, with D maybe TRBD1 (6 bases). Trimming left V 4 bases short and J 0 bases short, with 10 bases between. The CDR3 contains 14 residues. From germline, CDR1 is KGHSH and CDR2 LQKENI. DNA of the CDR3: TGTGCCAGCTCACTCGACAGGAGCTCCTACGAGCAGTACTTC. As protein: CASSLDRSSYEQYF.